These T cell receptor beta chains were read from a single sample in a study of blood T cell repertoires in COVID-19. Clones were sequenced by immunoSEQ multiplex PCR, and TCRdb holds only the in-frame ones, with some missing. The profile shows about 180,000 clones, more than 80% of them singletons. Sequencing input: PBMCs or T cells enriched from blood (not recorded which). These receptors came from a man aged 40-49 years who had recovered from COVID-19. Both conserved end residues are part of each CDR3. A D gene is named only where the DNA matches it firmly. Size tells how often a clone was seen (once, few, many) or the class of an expanded clone, and some rows leave it out.

v_call,clone_size,j_call,d_call,cdr3_aa,cdr3_nt
TRBV6-5,-,TRBJ1-1,TRBD1,CASRDRAYTEAFF,TGTGCCAGCCGGGACAGGGCTTACACTGAAGCTTTCTTT
TRBV19,-,TRBJ1-4,TRBD1,CASRTGTNEKLFF,TGTGCCAGCAGGACAGGGACTAATGAAAAACTGTTTTTT
TRBV2,many,TRBJ1-4,-,CATSPRGGLNEKLFF,TGTGCCACCTCCCCTCGGGGGGGCCTTAATGAAAAACTGTTTTTT
TRBV14,-,TRBJ2-5,TRBD2,CASSRGGLIRETQYF,TGTGCCAGCAGCCGCGGGGGACTCATTAGGGAGACCCAGTACTTC
TRBV27,-,TRBJ2-1,TRBD1,CASTGQGYNEQFF,TGTGCCAGCACCGGACAGGGTTACAATGAGCAGTTCTTC
TRBV9,-,TRBJ1-3,TRBD1,CASSVELGTGTGNTIYF,TGTGCCAGCAGCGTAGAACTCGGGACAGGGACTGGAAACACCATATATTTT
TRBV7-9,-,TRBJ2-5,TRBD2,CASSLWPSGRAGETQYF,TGTGCCAGCAGCTTATGGCCTAGCGGGAGGGCCGGGGAGACCCAGTACTTC
TRBV10-3,-,TRBJ1-5,-,CAISENLGDQPQHF,TGTGCCATCAGTGAGAACCTAGGAGACCAGCCCCAGCATTTT
TRBV7-9,-,TRBJ1-6,-,CATQGRGSPLHF,TGTGCCACCCAAGGGAGAGGGTCACCCCTCCACTTT
TRBV19,-,TRBJ2-5,TRBD1,CASSLGQKETQYF,TGTGCCAGTAGTCTGGGACAGAAAGAGACCCAGTACTTC
TRBV5-1,-,TRBJ1-6,TRBD1,CASRPKPGQGNSPLHF,TGCGCCAGCAGACCTAAGCCGGGACAGGGGAATTCACCCCTCCACTTT
TRBV21-1,-,TRBJ1-1,-,CAGEPPAGAFF,TGTGCCGGCGAACCCCCGGCAGGAGCTTTCTTT
TRBV3-1/TRBV3-2,-,TRBJ1-1,-,CASSQDARLTNTEAFF,TGTGCCAGCAGCCAAGATGCGCGACTAACGAACACTGAAGCTTTCTTT
TRBV24-1,-,TRBJ2-4,-,CATSGGEDIQYF,TGTGCCACCAGTGGGGGGGAGGACATTCAGTACTTC
TRBV19,-,TRBJ1-5,-,CASSIDWRGHQPQHF,TGTGCCAGTAGTATAGATTGGAGAGGTCATCAGCCCCAGCATTTT
TRBV27,-,TRBJ2-4,TRBD1,CASSEIQGAQNIQYF,TGTGCCAGCAGTGAAATACAGGGGGCCCAAAACATTCAGTACTTC
TRBV11-2,-,TRBJ2-1,-,CASSPTRVYNEQFF,TGTGCCAGCAGCCCCACACGGGTCTACAATGAGCAGTTCTTC
TRBV27,once,TRBJ1-2,-,CASSSRGFNYGYTF,TGTGCCAGCAGTAGTCGGGGATTTAACTATGGCTACACCTTC
TRBV3-1/TRBV3-2,-,TRBJ1-3,TRBD1,CASSPSRGIVHTIYF,TGTGCCAGCAGCCCCTCCAGGGGGATTGTACACACCATATATTTT
TRBV6-1,-,TRBJ1-2,-,CASSEMTSNYGYTF,TGTGCCAGCAGTGAAATGACTTCTAACTATGGCTACACCTTC
TRBV7-3,few,TRBJ1-1,-,CASSLLWQAEAFF,TGTGCCAGCAGTTTACTCTGGCAGGCTGAAGCTTTCTTT
TRBV21-1,-,TRBJ2-7,-,CASSKKGQGYEQYF,TGTGCCAGCAGCAAAAAGGGACAGGGGTACGAGCAGTACTTC
TRBV5-3,many,TRBJ1-4,-,CARSSTVPNEKLFF,TGTGCCAGAAGCTCGACAGTTCCTAATGAAAAACTGTTTTTT
TRBV6-5,-,TRBJ1-2,-,CASSSTGSHYGYTF,TGTGCCAGCAGTTCAACAGGATCTCACTATGGCTACACCTTC
TRBV12-3/TRBV12-4,-,TRBJ1-2,-,CASSLILVYGYTF,TGTGCCAGCAGTTTAATCCTCGTCTATGGCTACACCTTC
TRBV4-1,-,TRBJ2-1,-,CASSQDLGGNEQFF,TGCGCCAGCAGCCAAGATTTAGGGGGCAATGAGCAGTTCTTC
TRBV29-1,-,TRBJ1-5,-,CSVVESGGQPQHF,TGCAGCGTCGTTGAGAGCGGAGGTCAGCCCCAGCATTTT
TRBV4-1,few,TRBJ1-2,-,CASSQDLGGYGYTF,TGCGCCAGCAGCCAAGATTTAGGGGGCTATGGCTACACCTTC
TRBV30,-,TRBJ2-7,TRBD2,CAWSATSGVPHEQYF,TGTGCCTGGAGTGCCACTAGCGGGGTACCCCACGAGCAGTACTTC
TRBV28,few,TRBJ2-7,TRBD1,CASHGQGSSYEQYF,TGTGCCAGCCACGGACAGGGTAGCTCCTACGAGCAGTACTTC
TRBV6-5,once,TRBJ1-2,TRBD1,CASSPRTGDYGYTF,TGTGCCAGCAGTCCCAGGACAGGGGATTATGGCTACACCTTC
TRBV4-1,-,TRBJ1-1,TRBD1,CASTSVGQYTAEAFF,TGCGCCAGCACCTCCGTGGGACAGTATACTGCTGAAGCTTTCTTT
TRBV11-3,-,TRBJ2-7,-,CASSLGRYEQYF,TGTGCCAGCAGCTTAGGTAGATACGAGCAGTACTTC
TRBV5-1,-,TRBJ2-7,-,CASSSTGPLAGYEQYF,TGCGCCAGCAGCTCCACAGGGCCATTAGCGGGCTACGAGCAGTACTTC
TRBV25-1,-,TRBJ1-2,TRBD1,CASSDPGQGLRGYTF,TGTGCCAGCAGTGACCCGGGACAGGGATTACGTGGCTACACCTTC
TRBV12-2,-,TRBJ1-5,-,CASRLDRENQPQHF,TGTGCAAGTCGCTTAGACAGGGAGAACCAGCCCCAGCATTTT
TRBV5-1,-,TRBJ2-7,-,CASSYMQGKGRGYEQYF,TGCGCCAGCAGTTATATGCAGGGGAAGGGGAGGGGGTACGAGCAGTACTTC
TRBV19,-,TRBJ2-3,-,CASSIESGIADTQYF,TGTGCCAGTAGTATTGAATCAGGTATCGCAGATACGCAGTATTTT
TRBV9,-,TRBJ2-3,-,CASSPSTDTQYF,TGTGCCAGCAGCCCAAGCACAGATACGCAGTATTTT
TRBV7-9,-,TRBJ2-7,TRBD1,CASTRGQGYEQYF,TGTGCCAGCACCCGGGGACAGGGCTACGAGCAGTACTTC
TRBV21-1,-,TRBJ1-3,-,CASSKGGPGESSGNTIYF,TGTGCCAGCAGCAAAGGGGGGCCAGGGGAATCCTCTGGAAACACCATATATTTT
TRBV30,-,TRBJ2-7,TRBD2,CALGGLAGSMRDEQYF,TGTGCCTTGGGGGGACTAGCGGGAAGTATGAGGGACGAGCAGTACTTC
TRBV5-1,few,TRBJ2-7,TRBD1,CASRIARDRGHEQYF,TGCGCCAGCAGGATTGCCCGGGACAGGGGTCACGAGCAGTACTTC
TRBV5-1,once,TRBJ1-5,-,CASSPPGRLNQPQHF,TGCGCCAGCAGCCCCCCCGGCAGGCTGAATCAGCCCCAGCATTTT
TRBV13,-,TRBJ2-3,TRBD1,CASSLNRDRAADTQYF,TGTGCCAGCAGCTTAAATAGGGACAGGGCAGCAGATACGCAGTATTTT